One and the same sample provided the 31 T cell receptor beta chains below, sequenced in a study of blood T cell repertoires in COVID-19. The protocol was immunoSEQ multiplex PCR, while the TCRdb copy is restricted to in-frame clones and leaves out a portion. Of roughly 230,000 clones detected, around 81% appear once; the ten largest clones hold roughly 3.6%. Sequenced material: PBMCs or T cells enriched from blood (not recorded which). These receptors were obtained from a man in his fifties or sixties who had recovered from COVID-19.

This chain connects TRBV5-1 to TRBJ2-7, with TRBD2 matching over 9 bases. Germline CDR1 and CDR2: SGHRS and YFSETQ. V lost 0 bases, J lost 1 base, and 2 bases stayed unmatched. The CDR3 spans 15 residues. In nucleotides, the CDR3 is TGCGCCAGCAGCTTGGCTAGCGGGGCTTCCTACGAGCAGTACTTC. Its protein product is CASSLASGASYEQYF.

The chain combines TRBV5-1 with TRBJ1-1; D ambiguous. Trimming stripped 4 bases from V and 0 bases from J, with 13 bases between. The germline V gene encodes CDR1 SGHRS and CDR2 YFSETQ. The CDR3 contains 15 residues. CDR3 sequence: CASSIRLDVNTEAFF. As DNA, the CDR3 is TGCGCCAGCAGCATCAGGCTTGACGTGAACACTGAAGCTTTCTTT.

The chain is built from TRBV24-1 and TRBJ2-3, with a weak D call TRBD1 (6 bases). The CDR3 consists of 15 residues. V was shortened by 12 bases and J by 4 bases, with 22 bases between the two germline ends. CDR1 and CDR2 (germline): KGHDR, SFDVKD. The CDR3 bases are TGTGCCGTAAGTGGGGACACCCAGTTGCCAGATACGCAGTATTTT. This encodes CAVSGDTQLPDTQYF.

This clone was picked up a small number of times. The rearrangement links TRBV6-5 to TRBJ1-1, with D perhaps matching TRBD1 (6 bases). Trimming pared 8 bases from V and 8 bases from J, leaving 21 bases between. The germline V gene has CDR1 MNHEY and CDR2 SVGAGI. This CDR3 region has 14 residues. The CDR3 DNA reads TGTGCCAGCCGTTCTATTGGGGGCAGGGGAGAAGCTTTCTTT. This gives the protein CASRSIGGRGEAFF.

This clone was seen once. V and J are TRBV9 and TRBJ2-7; TRBD1 agrees at 9 bases. The J segment lost 0 bases and the V segment lost 3 bases, leaving 4 bases of the junction unmatched. Per the germline V gene, CDR1 is SGDLS and CDR2 is YYNGEE. This CDR3 region has 15 residues. The CDR3 region is CASSAGTGPSYEQYF. As DNA, the CDR3 is TGTGCCAGCAGCGCCGGGACAGGGCCCTCCTACGAGCAGTACTTC.

The chain couples TRBV28 to TRBJ1-5; 7 bases align to TRBD1. Losses at the gene ends were 6 bases for V and 1 base for J; bases not matched to a gene: 6. This CDR3 is built from 15 residues. Looked up from germline, CDR1 is MDHEN and CDR2 is SYDVKM. The CDR3 region is CASRPPGQSNQPQHF. DNA for the CDR3: TGTGCCAGCAGGCCGCCGGGACAGAGCAATCAGCCCCAGCATTTT.

This rearrangement joins TRBV29-1 to TRBJ1-4, with TRBD1 matching 7 bases. The J segment lost 5 bases and the V segment lost 6 bases, leaving 9 bases of the junction unmatched. The CDR3 length is 14 residues. Germline assignment: CDR1 SQVTM and CDR2 ANQGSEA. CDR3 sequence reads: CSVLGRDSNEKLFF. The CDR3 bases are TGCAGCGTGCTGGGGCGGGACAGCAATGAAAAACTGTTTTTT.

This clone was observed a handful of times. The rearrangement uses TRBV5-4 and TRBJ2-3; D ambiguous. V lost 10 bases to trimming and J lost 2 bases, with 17 bases between them. Germline V CDR1 and CDR2: SGHNT, YYREEE (reference sequence). The CDR3 extends over 14 amino acids. CDR3 in amino acids: CAFLSPQSTDTQYF. CDR3 nucleotide sequence: TGTGCCTTCCTCTCCCCGCAGTCCACAGATACGCAGTATTTT.

The chain joins TRBV27 to TRBJ2-3; 12 positions agree with TRBD1. J gave up 1 base and V 8 bases, and 13 bases lay outside the gene matches. The V gene's germline CDR1 is MNHEY and CDR2 SMNVEV (reference sequence). The CDR3 is 18 residues long. The CDR3: CASRNPGQGAGGTDTQYF. As DNA, the CDR3 is TGTGCCAGCCGAAACCCGGGACAGGGGGCGGGCGGCACAGATACGCAGTATTTT.

The count of this clone is one. The chain carries TRBV5-1 and TRBJ2-2; 8 nucleotides agree with TRBD2. In germline, CDR1 is SGHRS, CDR2 YFSETQ. The CDR3 runs 16 residues. V lost 4 bases and J lost 0; bases outside the gene matches: 5. CDR3 nucleotide sequence: TGCGCCAGCAGCGTAGCGGGGACCGCGAACACCGGGGAGCTGTTTTTT. Encoded protein: CASSVAGTANTGELFF. Complete variable domain (other parts from reference TRBV5-1 and TRBJ2-2): KAGVTQTPRYLIKTRGQQVTLSCSPISGHRSVSWYQQTPGQGLQFLFEYFSETQRNKGNFPGRFSGRQFSNSRSEMNVSTLELGDSALYLCASSVAGTANTGELFFGEGSRLTVL.

This clone showed up many times. The V call is TRBV19, the J call TRBJ2-7; weak D call: TRBD2 (6 bases). The CDR3 loop spans 13 amino acids. The ends were cut back, 4 bases at V and 6 bases at J, with 13 bases in the middle. The germline V gene encodes CDR1 LNHDA and CDR2 SQIVND (reference sequence). As DNA, the CDR3 is TGTGCCAGTAGTAACGGGAGAGCCGGCGAGCAGTACTTC. This translates into CASSNGRAGEQYF.

This chain connects TRBV6-5 to TRBJ1-5; D gene ambiguous. Germline V gene sequence: CDR1 MNHEY, CDR2 SVGAGI. This CDR3 has 13 amino acids. V was pared by 6 bases and J by 2 bases, with 8 bases between. This chain's CDR3 is CASRGEGNQPQHF. The CDR3 DNA reads as TGTGCCAGCAGGGGTGAGGGCAATCAGCCCCAGCATTTT.

As for this clone: This sample also contains other DNA sequences that code for the same CDR3. This chain connects TRBV10-3 to TRBJ1-2; 9 positions agree with TRBD1. The CDR3 has 13 residues. V shed 4 bases, J shed 3 bases, and the junction held 0 bases outside the gene matches. Germline-derived CDR1 and CDR2 are ENHRY and SYGVKD. The CDR3 sequence is CAISGQGDYGYTF. The CDR3 DNA follows: TGTGCCATCAGTGGACAGGGGGACTATGGCTACACCTTC.

This sequence joins TRBV4-3 and TRBJ2-7, with TRBD2 matching 11 bases. V shed 0 bases, J shed 0 bases, and the junction held 1 base outside the gene matches. There are 16 residues in the CDR3. In germline, CDR1 is LGHNA, CDR2 YSLEER. The CDR3 protein is CASSQDLAGGSYEQYF. Here the CDR3 DNA reads TGCGCCAGCAGCCAAGATCTAGCGGGGGGCTCCTACGAGCAGTACTTC.

This rearrangement joins TRBV7-8 to TRBJ1-4; 8 bases fit TRBD1. The CDR3 loop spans 15 amino acids. V gave up 5 bases and J gave up 8 bases; unmatched junction bases: 10. Germline loops: CDR1 SGHVS, CDR2 FQNEAQ. This CDR3 reads CASSPYGTGREKLFF. CDR3 bases: TGTGCCAGCAGCCCATACGGGACAGGCAGAGAAAAACTGTTTTTT.

This clone appeared a single time. J is TRBJ1-2 and V is TRBV19, with TRBD1 matching over 7 bases. This CDR3 comprises 14 residues. V gave up 5 bases and J gave up 2 bases; unmatched junction bases: 5. CDR1 is LNHDA and CDR2 is SQIVND in the germline V gene (reference sequence). The CDR3 loop reads CASSLRGRNYGYTF. CDR3 in DNA: TGTGCCAGTAGTTTGAGGGGGCGAAACTATGGCTACACCTTC.

The gene calls are TRBV6-5 and TRBJ2-5, with 9 bases lining up with TRBD1. CDR3 length equals 15 residues. J was trimmed by 8 bases and V by 2 bases; bases with no gene match: 9. Germline-derived CDR1 and CDR2 are MNHEY and SVGAGI. CDR3 region: CASSYGTGTKSTQYF. The CDR3 DNA is TGTGCCAGCAGTTACGGGACAGGGACCAAGAGTACCCAGTACTTC.

This clone has more than one count but fewer than ten. The chain has TRBV7-9 and TRBJ1-2; the match to TRBD1 covers 7 bases. CDR3 length equals 14 residues. Unmatched junction bases numbered 8, after V lost 6 bases and J lost 4 bases. CDR1 is SEHNR and CDR2 is FQNEAQ in the germline V gene (reference sequence). CDR3 nucleotides: TGTGCCAGCAGTCATTCGACAGGGACCTATGGCTACACCTTC. As protein: CASSHSTGTYGYTF. Looking up the rest from reference TRBV7-9 and TRBJ1-2 gives the full variable domain: DTGVSQNPRHKITKRGQNVTFRCDPISEHNRLYWYRQTLGQGPEFLTYFQNEAQLEKSRLLSDRFSAERPKGSFSTLEIQRTEQGDSAMYLCASSHSTGTYGYTFGSGTRLTVV.

The chain links TRBV14 to TRBJ2-3; 12 positions agree with TRBD2. The germline V gene has CDR1 SGHDN and CDR2 FVKESK. The V gene end was trimmed by 5 bases and the J gene end by 5 bases; junction bases not matched to a gene: 2. The CDR3 runs 14 residues. The CDR3 spells CASSELAGGDTQYF. The CDR3 nucleotides are TGTGCCAGCAGCGAACTAGCGGGGGGAGATACGCAGTATTTT.

The chain uses TRBV5-6 and TRBJ2-7; TRBD2 agrees at 8 bases. The V gene end was trimmed by 3 bases and the J gene end by 0 bases; junction bases not matched to a gene: 11. Germline-derived CDR1 and CDR2 are SGHDT and YYEEEE. The CDR3 extends over 17 amino acids. CDR3 in amino acids: CASSSPSGRGDSYEQYF. In nucleotides, the CDR3 is TGTGCCAGCAGCTCCCCTTCTGGGCGGGGGGACTCCTACGAGCAGTACTTC.

This chain connects TRBV9 to TRBJ1-5, with TRBD1 as a possible D gene (6 bases). CDR1 and CDR2 from the germline V gene are SGDLS and YYNGEE. This CDR3 is built from 14 residues. V was shortened by 0 bases and J by 5 bases, with 9 bases between the two germline ends. As DNA, the CDR3 is TGTGCCAGCAGCGTAGGGGCAGGGGATCAGCCCCAGCATTTT. It yields the protein CASSVGAGDQPQHF.

The chain recombines TRBV7-3 with TRBJ2-3; 7 bases line up with TRBD2. V shed 8 bases and J 4 bases; nucleotides not matched to a gene: 12. CDR3 length equals 15 residues. The V gene's germline CDR1 is SGHTA and CDR2 FQGTGA. This CDR3 is CASGFGGGFADTQYF. CDR3 nucleotide sequence: TGTGCCAGCGGGTTTGGCGGGGGTTTTGCAGATACGCAGTATTTT.

This clone was seen at least ten times. The chain combines TRBV5-1 with TRBJ2-7, with D perhaps matching TRBD1 (5 bases). Germline loops: CDR1 SGHRS, CDR2 YFSETQ. CDR3 size: 15 residues. The germline V and J ends were trimmed by 0 bases and 3 bases, with 13 bases remaining between them. The CDR3 reads CASSLGAGMDYEQYF. In DNA, the CDR3 is TGCGCCAGCAGCTTGGGGGCAGGGATGGACTACGAGCAGTACTTC.

V usage is TRBV5-1 and J usage is TRBJ2-2; D gene uncertain. The CDR3 sequence is 14 residues long. CDR1 and CDR2 (germline): SGHRS, YFSETQ. Trimming took off 2 bases at V and 0 bases at J, with 5 bases between the two ends. The CDR3, as DNA: TGCGCCAGCAGCTTTGCAGCGAACACCGGGGAGCTGTTTTTT. It yields the protein CASSFAANTGELFF.

This clone was counted a few times. The chain employs TRBV9 and TRBJ1-4; TRBD1 agrees at 7 bases. Germline V lookup: CDR1 SGDLS, CDR2 YYNGEE. The CDR3 has 14 amino acids. With V trimmed by 3 bases and J by 12 bases, 11 bases remained unmatched. This CDR3 reads CASSDGTAIGELFF. The CDR3 nucleotides read TGTGCCAGCAGCGACGGGACAGCGATAGGTGAACTGTTTTTT.

The gene calls are TRBV7-9 and TRBJ2-2, with D possibly being TRBD2 (6 bases). This CDR3 comprises 14 residues. V was pared by 11 bases and J by 3 bases, with 16 bases between. Germline CDR1 reads SEHNR; CDR2 reads FQNEAQ (reference sequence). CDR3 residues: CAQTPSGHTGELFF. In DNA, the CDR3 is TGTGCCCAAACGCCCAGCGGGCACACCGGGGAGCTGTTTTTT.

This clone has just a few counts. In nucleotides, the CDR3 is TGTGCCAGCAGTTACGAGTGGCAGGGCCAGAGGACGACTGAAGCTTTCTTT. Its protein is CASSYEWQGQRTTEAFF. The chain joins TRBV6-2 or TRBV6-3 to TRBJ1-1, with D possibly TRBD1 on 5 matching bases. Germline V gene sequence: CDR1 MNHEY, CDR2 SVGEGT. The CDR3 length is 17 residues. Trimming removed 2 bases from V and 5 bases from J, with 21 bases in between.

The gene calls are TRBV28 and TRBJ2-3; D is perhaps TRBD1 (6 bases). Trimming left V 4 bases short and J 3 bases short, with 11 bases between. The CDR3 is made up of 14 amino acids. Germline assignment: CDR1 MDHEN and CDR2 SYDVKM. CDR3 residues: CASSSTGRTDTQYF. In DNA, the CDR3 is TGTGCCAGCAGTTCCACAGGGAGAACAGATACGCAGTATTTT.

The rearrangement uses TRBV9 and TRBJ2-1; 7 positions agree with TRBD2. J was trimmed by 4 bases and V by 2 bases; bases with no gene match: 12. The CDR3 is 17 residues long. Per the germline V gene, CDR1 is SGDLS and CDR2 is YYNGEE. This CDR3 is CASSVSRRELGYNEQFF. For the CDR3, the DNA is TGTGCCAGCAGCGTCTCCAGGCGGGAGCTGGGTTACAATGAGCAGTTCTTC.

V usage is TRBV5-6 and J usage is TRBJ2-2; a weak D match, TRBD2 (6 bases). This CDR3 is built from 14 residues. Germline CDR1 reads SGHDT; CDR2 reads YYEEEE. Trimming left V 1 base short and J 6 bases short, with 10 bases between. The CDR3 here is CASSLKGGAGELFF. The CDR3 DNA follows: TGTGCCAGCAGCTTGAAAGGAGGGGCCGGGGAGCTGTTTTTT. Filled out from reference TRBV5-6 and TRBJ2-2, the complete variable domain reads DAGVTQSPTHLIKTRGQQVTLRCSPKSGHDTVSWYQQALGQGPQFIFQYYEEEERQRGNFPDRFSGHQFPNYSSELNVNALLLGDSALYLCASSLKGGAGELFFGEGSRLTVL.

V gene TRBV29-1 combines with J gene TRBJ1-4; 8 nucleotides match TRBD1. CDR1 is SQVTM, CDR2 ANQGSEA, per germline. The V gene end was trimmed by 7 bases and the J gene end by 4 bases; junction bases not matched to a gene: 5. This CDR3 has 13 amino acids. CDR3 region: CSGTGGSNEKLFF. The CDR3 nucleotides read TGCAGCGGAACAGGGGGTAGTAATGAAAAACTGTTTTTT.